Listed below are T cell receptor beta chains from one sample, sequenced in a study of T cells in tuberculosis. The assay was immunoSEQ multiplex PCR, and TCRdb's table has in-frame clones only and misses some. The table includes 25,000 to 35,000 clones, approximately 93% detected once. Sequencing input: PBMCs. All receptors derive from a donor aged 5-35 years with latent tuberculosis or without tuberculosis infection. Both conserved end residues are part of each CDR3. A D gene is named only where the DNA matches it firmly. The size field is filled for only some rows; it gives once, few, many or a size class.

abundance	v_gene	j_gene	d_gene	CDR3aa	CDR3nt
NA	TRBV4-1	TRBJ1-2	NA	CASSLREGTAGYTF	TGCGCCAGCAGCCTGAGGGAGGGGACCGCTGGCTACACCTTC
NA	TRBV7-3	TRBJ2-2	NA	CASSLMLGQGELFF	TGTGCCAGCAGCTTAATGCTAGGACAGGGGGAGCTGTTTTTT
NA	TRBV15	TRBJ1-1	NA	CATSRSIRDTEAFF	TGTGCCACCAGCAGATCAATTCGAGACACTGAAGCTTTCTTT
NA	TRBV27	TRBJ2-7	NA	CASSLSLNYEQYF	TGTGCCAGCAGTTTATCCCTAAACTACGAGCAGTACTTC
NA	TRBV5-1	TRBJ2-1	TRBD1	CASSLGTGQGYNEQFF	TGCGCCAGCAGCTTGGGCACGGGACAGGGCTACAATGAGCAGTTCTTC
NA	TRBV2	TRBJ2-7	TRBD1	CASTPGQGLYEQYF	TGTGCCAGCACGCCGGGACAGGGGCTCTACGAGCAGTACTTC
NA	TRBV4-3	TRBJ2-7	TRBD1	CASSLRTGGWYEQYF	TGCGCCAGCAGCCTCAGGACAGGGGGATGGTACGAGCAGTACTTC
once	TRBV11-2	TRBJ2-7	TRBD1	CASSFQGAFGNEQYF	TGTGCCAGCAGTTTTCAGGGGGCTTTTGGGAACGAGCAGTACTTC
NA	TRBV15	TRBJ2-2	TRBD2	CATSRGPRAGGSTGELFF	TGTGCCACCAGCAGAGGTCCTCGAGCGGGAGGAAGCACCGGGGAGCTGTTTTTT
NA	TRBV15	TRBJ1-2	NA	CATSRDSDSYYGYTF	TGTGCCACCAGCAGAGATTCGGACAGCTACTATGGCTACACCTTC
once	TRBV7-3	TRBJ2-3	TRBD2	CASSSLAGTDTQYF	TGTGCCAGCAGCTCCCTAGCGGGCACAGATACGCAGTATTTT